The 9 T cell receptor beta chains given below trace back to one sample, sequenced in a study of OX40 agonist ivuxolimab in advanced cancers. Measured with immunoSEQ multiplex PCR; TCRdb has only the in-frame clones, and not every one. The table lists tens of thousands of clones, roughly 84% of them singletons. Sample: CD4+ or CD8+ T cells sorted from blood, taken in a trial of the OX40 agonist ivuxolimab. Receptor source: an adult with an advanced solid tumor such as melanoma, head and neck, liver or kidney cancer.

This clone has only a few counts. The chain links TRBV7-9 to TRBJ2-7; no clear D. The CDR3 is made up of 12 amino acids. V dropped 5 bases and J dropped 1 base, with 6 bases sitting between them. Germline V gene lookup returns CDR1 SEHNR and CDR2 FQNEAQ (reference sequence). In DNA, the CDR3 is TGTGCCAGCAGCCCTACTTCCTACGAGCAGTACTTC. The encoded protein is CASSPTSYEQYF.

The chain couples TRBV5-6 to TRBJ2-7; no clear D. Germline V gene lookup returns CDR1 SGHDT and CDR2 YYEEEE. CDR3 length equals 13 residues. V lost 0 bases to trimming and J lost 2 bases, with 6 bases between them. The CDR3 sequence is CASSLEVTYEQYF. The CDR3 DNA reads TGTGCCAGCAGCTTGGAGGTTACCTACGAGCAGTACTTC.

The chain couples TRBV4-1 to TRBJ2-7; D is perhaps TRBD1 (5 bases). Trimming stripped 6 bases from V and 1 base from J, with 16 bases between. Germline lookup yields CDR1 MGHRA and CDR2 YSYEKL. This CDR3 is 15 amino acids long. This CDR3 is CASRRQGRVSYEQYF. DNA of the CDR3: TGCGCCAGCAGGCGCCAGGGTCGAGTATCCTACGAGCAGTACTTC.

The chain has TRBV2 and TRBJ1-2; 10 bases match TRBD1. The CDR3 length is 16 residues. Per the germline V gene, CDR1 is SNHLY and CDR2 is FYNNEI. Trimming at V came to 0 bases and at J to 8 bases, leaving 9 bases not matched to a gene. CDR3 residues: CASSEALRDRGVGYTF. The CDR3 region has the DNA TGTGCCAGCAGTGAAGCGCTTCGGGACAGGGGAGTAGGCTACACCTTC.

A single count supports this clone. The V gene is TRBV27, the J gene TRBJ2-7; 8 bases fit TRBD1. The CDR3 is 14 residues long. CDR1 and CDR2 from the germline V gene are MNHEY and SMNVEV (reference sequence). Unmatched junction bases numbered 3, after V lost 2 bases and J lost 3 bases. The CDR3 region has the DNA TGTGCCAGCAGTTTACACGGACAGGGCTACGAGCAGTACTTC. Translated: CASSLHGQGYEQYF.

The chain has TRBV10-3 and TRBJ2-2; TRBD2 is a possible D gene (7 bases). The CDR3 covers 14 residues. The V and J ends lost 9 bases and 3 bases respectively, with 14 bases between them. Germline V gives CDR1 ENHRY, CDR2 SYGVKD. In nucleotides, the CDR3 is TGTGCCATTTACCGGGGGGCGGACACCGGGGAGCTGTTTTTT. Translation gives CAIYRGADTGELFF.

The chain is built from TRBV27 and TRBJ2-6, with D unclear. With 5 bases removed from V and 4 bases from J, the gap between germline ends came to 12 bases. The CDR3 is made up of 15 amino acids. CDR1 and CDR2 from the germline V gene are MNHEY and SMNVEV (reference sequence). DNA of the CDR3: TGTGCCAGCAGTAAAGTAGGAGCCGGGGCCAACGTCCTGACTTTC. Residues: CASSKVGAGANVLTF.

The CDR3 sequence: CASSLQSLATYNEQFF. For the CDR3, the DNA is TGTGCCAGCAGCCTTCAATCACTAGCGACTTACAATGAGCAGTTCTTC. The chain employs TRBV7-8 and TRBJ2-1; 7 nucleotides match TRBD2. The V and J ends lost 5 bases and 4 bases, in that order; junction bases with no gene match: 11. The CDR3 spans 16 residues. The germline CDR1 and CDR2 sequences are SGHVS and FQNEAQ. The full variable domain, its missing parts supplied by reference TRBV7-8 and TRBJ2-1, is GAGVSQSPRYKVAKRGQDVALRCDPISGHVSLFWYQQALGQGPEFLTYFQNEAQLDKSGLPSDRFFAERPEGSVSTLKIQRTQQEDSAVYLCASSLQSLATYNEQFFGPGTRLTVL.

The V gene is TRBV2, the J gene TRBJ1-4; TRBD1 matches 10 bases. The germline gives CDR1 SNHLY, CDR2 FYNNEI. The CDR3 consists of 14 residues. The junction had 3 bases not matched to a gene; V was cut back by 6 bases and J by 5 bases. For the CDR3, the DNA is TGTGCCAGCAGGTTGGACAGGGGGAATGAAAAACTGTTTTTT. It codes for CASRLDRGNEKLFF.